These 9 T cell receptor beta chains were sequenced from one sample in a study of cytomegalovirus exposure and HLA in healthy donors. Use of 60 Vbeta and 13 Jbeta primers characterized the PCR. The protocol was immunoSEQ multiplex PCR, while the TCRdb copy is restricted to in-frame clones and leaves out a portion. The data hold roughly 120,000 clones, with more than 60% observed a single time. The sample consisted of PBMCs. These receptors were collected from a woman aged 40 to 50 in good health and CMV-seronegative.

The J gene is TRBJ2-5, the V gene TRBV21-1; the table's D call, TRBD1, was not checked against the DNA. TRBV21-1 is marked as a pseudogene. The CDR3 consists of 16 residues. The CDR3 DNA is TGTGCCAGCAGCAAAGAAGACAGGGGGCGTAGTGAGACCCAGTACTTC. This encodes CASSKEDRGRSETQYF.

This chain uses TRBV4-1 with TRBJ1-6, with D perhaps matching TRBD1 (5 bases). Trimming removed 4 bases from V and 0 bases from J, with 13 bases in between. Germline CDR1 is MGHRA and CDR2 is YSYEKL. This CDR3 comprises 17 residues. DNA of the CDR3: TGCGCCAGCAGCCTTGGACAATTGAGCTCCTATAATTCACCCCTCCACTTT. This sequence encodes CASSLGQLSSYNSPLHF.

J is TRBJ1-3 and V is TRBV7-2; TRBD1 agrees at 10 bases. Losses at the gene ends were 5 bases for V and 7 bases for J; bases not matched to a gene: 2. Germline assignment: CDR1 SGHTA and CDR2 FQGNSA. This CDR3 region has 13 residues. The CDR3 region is CASSQGQGNTIYF. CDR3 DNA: TGTGCCAGCAGCCAGGGACAGGGGAACACCATATATTTT.

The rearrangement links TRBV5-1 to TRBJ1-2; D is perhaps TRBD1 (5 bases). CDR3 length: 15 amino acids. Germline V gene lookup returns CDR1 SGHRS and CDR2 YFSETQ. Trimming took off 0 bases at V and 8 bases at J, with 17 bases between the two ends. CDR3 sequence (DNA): TGCGCCAGCAGCTTGGAACCGGGACTCCAGGGCGGCTACACCTTC. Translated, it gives CASSLEPGLQGGYTF.

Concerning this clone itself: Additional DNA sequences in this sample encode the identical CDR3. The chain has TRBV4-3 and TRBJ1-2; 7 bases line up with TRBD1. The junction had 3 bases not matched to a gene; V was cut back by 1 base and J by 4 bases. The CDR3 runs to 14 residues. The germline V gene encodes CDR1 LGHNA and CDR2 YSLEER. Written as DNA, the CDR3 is TGCGCCAGCAGCCAAGGACAGGGCGGCTATGGCTACACCTTC. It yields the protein CASSQGQGGYGYTF.

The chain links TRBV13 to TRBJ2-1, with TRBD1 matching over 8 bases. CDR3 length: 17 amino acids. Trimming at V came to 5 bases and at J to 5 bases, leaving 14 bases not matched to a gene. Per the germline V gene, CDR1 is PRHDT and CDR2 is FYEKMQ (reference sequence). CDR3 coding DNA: TGTGCCAGCAGCCACAAAGGACAGGGTGAATCACACAATGAGCAGTTCTTC. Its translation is CASSHKGQGESHNEQFF.

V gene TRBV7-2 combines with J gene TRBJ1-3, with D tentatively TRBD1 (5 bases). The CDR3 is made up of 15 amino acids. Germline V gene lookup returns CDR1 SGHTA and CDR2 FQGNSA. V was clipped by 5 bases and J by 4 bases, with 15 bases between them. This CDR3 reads CASSPYLGRGNTIYF. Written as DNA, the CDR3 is TGTGCCAGCAGCCCATACCTGGGGCGCGGAAACACCATATATTTT. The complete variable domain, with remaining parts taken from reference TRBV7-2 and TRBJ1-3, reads GAGVSQSPSNKVTEKGKDVELRCDPISGHTALYWYRQSLGQGLEFLIYFQGNSAPDKSGLPSDRFSAERTGGSVSTLTIQRTQQEDSAVYLCASSPYLGRGNTIYFGEGSWLTVV.

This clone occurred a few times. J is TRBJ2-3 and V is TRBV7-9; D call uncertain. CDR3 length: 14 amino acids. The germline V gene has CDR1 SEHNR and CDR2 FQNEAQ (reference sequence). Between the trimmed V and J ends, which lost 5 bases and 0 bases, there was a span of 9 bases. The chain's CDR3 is CASSHPQSTDTQYF. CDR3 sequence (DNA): TGTGCCAGCAGCCACCCGCAGAGCACAGATACGCAGTATTTT.

This chain's CDR3 is CASSLDRGGNTIYF. DNA for the CDR3: TGTGCCAGCTCGCTGGACAGGGGAGGAAACACCATATATTTT. The V and J genes are TRBV18 and TRBJ1-3, with 9 nucleotides matching TRBD1. The length of the CDR3 is 14 residues. Per germline, CDR1 KGHSH and CDR2 LQKENI. The V segment lost 6 bases and the J segment 4 bases; nucleotides outside the gene matches: 4.